This T cell receptor (beta chain) comes out of a study of vaccination effects on CD4 cells after COVID-19. In the ViraFEST assay, antigen-specific CD4+ clonotypes were identified by expansion after peptide-pool stimulation. Culture lasted 10 days before CD4+ T cell isolation. Nucleocapsid antibodies were negative in the vaccine recipients, who had never had SARS-CoV-2 infection. This clone was seen a few times. The antigen is not known. Profiled with immunoSEQ multiplex PCR; TCRdb holds only in-frame clones, not every one. The data contain about 38,000 clones, roughly 70% of them singletons. After removal of 5 bases from V and 4 bases from J, the junction contained 6 bases not matched to a gene. The CDR3 runs 14 residues. CDR1 is MNHNS and CDR2 is SASEGT in the germline V gene.

The chain couples TRBV6-1 to TRBJ2-5; 8 nucleotides agree with TRBD2. The source is a human donor who received a COVID-19 vaccine. This material consisted of CD4+ T cells from PBMCs cultured with SARS-CoV-2 spike peptides, taken before COVID-19 vaccination. The CDR3 loop reads CASSTGTSGETQYF. In nucleotides, the CDR3 is TGTGCCAGCAGTACTGGGACTAGTGGAGAGACCCAGTACTTC.